The clone carrying this T cell receptor beta chain was found many times. The antigen is undetermined. This CDR3 has 14 residues. Trimming took off 6 bases at V and 3 bases at J, with 11 bases between the two ends. This sample was included in a study of T-cell memory formation after mild COVID-19. As for the study in general: In these data, TCR clusters were largely donor specific. Study-wide results and limits: CD4/CD8 balance characterized clones contracting day 15 to 85, and CD4+ skew characterized later expanders. A subset of responding clones appeared in pre-infection memory, suggesting cross-reactive memory joined.

Researchers used 5'RACE with constant-segment primers to make TCR alpha and TCR beta cDNA libraries that carry sample barcodes and UMIs. TCRdb reprocessed the 5' RACE reads with MiXCR, giving one entry per CDR3 protein. The data contain around 220,000 distinct CDR3 sequences, about 17% of them singletons. What was sequenced was PBMCs or a T cell subset sorted from them (not recorded which). This sequence originates from a man aged 18 to 35 who had mild COVID-19 (a few samples of this study predate the infection). Cell type and time point are not known. This rearrangement joins TRBV12-3 or TRBV12-4 to TRBJ2-2, with D possibly TRBD1 on 5 matching bases. Here the CDR3 DNA reads TGTGCCAGCAGGGCTGACAGATACACCGGGGAGCTGTTTTTT. Translated: CASRADRYTGELFF.